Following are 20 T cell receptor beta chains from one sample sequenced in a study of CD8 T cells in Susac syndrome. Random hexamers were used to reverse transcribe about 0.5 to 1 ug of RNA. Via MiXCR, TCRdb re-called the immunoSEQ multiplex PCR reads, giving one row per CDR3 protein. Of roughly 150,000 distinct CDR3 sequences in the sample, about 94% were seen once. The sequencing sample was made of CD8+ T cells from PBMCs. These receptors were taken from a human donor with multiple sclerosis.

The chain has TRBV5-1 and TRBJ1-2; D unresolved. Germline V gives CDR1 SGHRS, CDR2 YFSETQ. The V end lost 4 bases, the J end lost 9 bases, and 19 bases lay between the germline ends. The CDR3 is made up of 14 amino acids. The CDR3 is CASSPYGGSGSYTF. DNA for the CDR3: TGCGCCAGCAGCCCTTACGGCGGCAGTGGCAGCTACACCTTC.

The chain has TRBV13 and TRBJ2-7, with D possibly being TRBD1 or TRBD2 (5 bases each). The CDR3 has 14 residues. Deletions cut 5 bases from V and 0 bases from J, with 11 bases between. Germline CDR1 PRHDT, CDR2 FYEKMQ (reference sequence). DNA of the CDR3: TGTGCCAGCAGCACCGGGACGCTCTCCTACGAGCAGTACTTC. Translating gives CASSTGTLSYEQYF.

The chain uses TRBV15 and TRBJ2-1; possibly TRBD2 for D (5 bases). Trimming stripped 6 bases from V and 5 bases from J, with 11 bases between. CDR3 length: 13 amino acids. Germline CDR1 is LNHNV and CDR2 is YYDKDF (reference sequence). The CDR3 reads CATRDFFDNEQFF. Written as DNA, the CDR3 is TGTGCCACCAGGGACTTCTTCGACAATGAGCAGTTCTTC.

The CDR3 reads CASSQDERSQPQHF. For the CDR3, the DNA is TGTGCCAGCAGCCAAGATGAGAGGTCTCAGCCCCAGCATTTT. The chain carries TRBV4-2 and TRBJ1-5; D unclear. V dropped 0 bases and J dropped 6 bases, with 9 bases sitting between them. Germline V gene sequence: CDR1 LGHNA, CDR2 YNFKEQ. CDR3 length equals 14 residues.

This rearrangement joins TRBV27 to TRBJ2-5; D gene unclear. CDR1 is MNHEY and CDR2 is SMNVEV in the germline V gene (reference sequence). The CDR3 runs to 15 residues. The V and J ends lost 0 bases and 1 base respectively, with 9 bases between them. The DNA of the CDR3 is TGTGCCAGCAGTTTATCGGGTGCGGCCCAAGAGACCCAGTACTTC. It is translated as CASSLSGAAQETQYF.

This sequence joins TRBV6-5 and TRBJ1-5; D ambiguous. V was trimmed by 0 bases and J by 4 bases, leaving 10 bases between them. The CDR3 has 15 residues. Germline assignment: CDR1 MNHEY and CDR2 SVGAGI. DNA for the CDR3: TGTGCCAGCAGTTACTCGCCAGGCGGGAATCAGCCCCAGCATTTT. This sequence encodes CASSYSPGGNQPQHF.

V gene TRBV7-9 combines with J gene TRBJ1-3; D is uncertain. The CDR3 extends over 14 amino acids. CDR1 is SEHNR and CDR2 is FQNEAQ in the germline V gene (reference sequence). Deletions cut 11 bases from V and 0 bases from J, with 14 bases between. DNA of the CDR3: TGTGCCTCCTCCCCCCCTAGCTCTGGAAACACCATATATTTT. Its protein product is CASSPPSSGNTIYF.

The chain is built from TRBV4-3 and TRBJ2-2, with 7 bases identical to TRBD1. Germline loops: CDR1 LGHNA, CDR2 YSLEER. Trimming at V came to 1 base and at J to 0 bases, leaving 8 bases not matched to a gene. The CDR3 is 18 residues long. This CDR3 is CASSQAQYRGPNTGELFF. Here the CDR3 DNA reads TGCGCCAGCAGCCAAGCACAATACAGGGGACCGAACACCGGGGAGCTGTTTTTT.

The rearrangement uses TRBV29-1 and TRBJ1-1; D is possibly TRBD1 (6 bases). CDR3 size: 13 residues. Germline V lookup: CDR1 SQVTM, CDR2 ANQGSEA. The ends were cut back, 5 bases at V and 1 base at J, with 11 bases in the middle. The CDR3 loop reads CSVQQGSNTEAFF. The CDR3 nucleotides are TGCAGCGTTCAACAGGGTTCGAACACTGAAGCTTTCTTT.

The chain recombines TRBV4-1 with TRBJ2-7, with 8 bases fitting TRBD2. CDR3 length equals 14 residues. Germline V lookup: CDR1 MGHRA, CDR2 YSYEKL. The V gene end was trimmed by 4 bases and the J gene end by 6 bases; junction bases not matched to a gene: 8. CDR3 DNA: TGCGCCAGCAGCCGGCGGGAGGCGGAGGCCGAGCAGTACTTC. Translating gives CASSRREAEAEQYF.

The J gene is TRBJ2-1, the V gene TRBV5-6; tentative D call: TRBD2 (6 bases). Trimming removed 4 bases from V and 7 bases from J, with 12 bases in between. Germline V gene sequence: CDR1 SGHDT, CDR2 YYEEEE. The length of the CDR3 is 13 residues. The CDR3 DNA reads TGTGCCAGCAGCCCACGACTAGTTAATGAGCAGTTCTTC. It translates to CASSPRLVNEQFF.

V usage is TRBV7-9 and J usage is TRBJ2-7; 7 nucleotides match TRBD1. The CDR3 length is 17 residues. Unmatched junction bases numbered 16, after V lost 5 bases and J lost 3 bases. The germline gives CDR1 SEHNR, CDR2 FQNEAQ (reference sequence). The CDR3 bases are TGTGCCAGCAGCACCTTTCCGGGACAGAGATCTGTCTACGAGCAGTACTTC. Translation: CASSTFPGQRSVYEQYF.

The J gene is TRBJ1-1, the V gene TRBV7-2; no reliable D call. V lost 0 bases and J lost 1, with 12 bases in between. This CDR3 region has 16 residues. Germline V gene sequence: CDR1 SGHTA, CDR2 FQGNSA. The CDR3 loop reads CASSLALRYWNTEAFF. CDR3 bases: TGTGCCAGCAGCTTAGCGCTGAGGTACTGGAACACTGAAGCTTTCTTT.

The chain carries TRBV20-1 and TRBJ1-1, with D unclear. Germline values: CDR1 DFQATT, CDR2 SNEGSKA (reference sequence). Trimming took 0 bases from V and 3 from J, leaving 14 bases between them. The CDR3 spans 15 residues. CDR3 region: CSARDPQVSDTEAFF. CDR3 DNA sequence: TGCAGTGCTAGAGATCCTCAGGTCTCGGACACTGAAGCTTTCTTT.

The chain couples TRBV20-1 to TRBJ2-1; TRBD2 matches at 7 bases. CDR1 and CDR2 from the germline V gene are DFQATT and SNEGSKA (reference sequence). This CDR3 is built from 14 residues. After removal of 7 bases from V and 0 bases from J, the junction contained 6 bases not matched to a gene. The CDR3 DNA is TGCAGTGAGGATGGGGGGGGCTCCTACAATGAGCAGTTCTTC. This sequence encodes CSEDGGGSYNEQFF.

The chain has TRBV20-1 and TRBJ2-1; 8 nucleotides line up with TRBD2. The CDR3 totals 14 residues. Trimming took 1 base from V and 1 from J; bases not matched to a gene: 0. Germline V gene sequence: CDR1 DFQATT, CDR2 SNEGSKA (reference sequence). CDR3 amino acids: CSARAGGSYNEQFF. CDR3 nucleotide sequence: TGCAGTGCTAGAGCGGGGGGGTCCTACAATGAGCAGTTCTTC.

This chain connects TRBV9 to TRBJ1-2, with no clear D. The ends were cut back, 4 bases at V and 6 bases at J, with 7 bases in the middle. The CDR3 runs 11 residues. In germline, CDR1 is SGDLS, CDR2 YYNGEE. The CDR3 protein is CASSPGDGYTF. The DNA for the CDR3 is TGTGCCAGCAGCCCAGGCGATGGCTACACCTTC.

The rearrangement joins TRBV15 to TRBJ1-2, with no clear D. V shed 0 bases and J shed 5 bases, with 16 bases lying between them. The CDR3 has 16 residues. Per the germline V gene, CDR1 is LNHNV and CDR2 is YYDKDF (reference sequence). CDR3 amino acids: CATSRDLSMGNYGYTF. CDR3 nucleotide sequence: TGTGCCACCAGCAGAGACCTCTCCATGGGGAATTATGGCTACACCTTC.

The CDR3 protein is CASSSVWGETQYF. For the CDR3, the DNA is TGTGCCAGCAGCTCCGTTTGGGGGGAGACCCAGTACTTC. The V and J genes are TRBV7-9 and TRBJ2-5; D tentatively reads TRBD1 or TRBD2 (5 bases each). The CDR3 consists of 13 residues. The V end lost 4 bases, the J end lost 5 bases, and 11 bases lay between the germline ends. CDR1 SEHNR and CDR2 FQNEAQ come from the germline V gene (reference sequence).

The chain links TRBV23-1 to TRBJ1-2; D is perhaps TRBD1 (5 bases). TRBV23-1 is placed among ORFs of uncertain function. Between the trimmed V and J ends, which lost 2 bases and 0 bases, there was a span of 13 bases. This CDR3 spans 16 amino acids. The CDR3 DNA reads TGCGCCAGCAGTCAAGCGGGGGAACGGGCTAACTATGGCTACACCTTC. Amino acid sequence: CASSQAGERANYGYTF.